One T cell receptor beta chain is described in this entry. Original methodology: Amplification of reference gene primers was used by the study to estimate nucleated cell counts. The table came from immunoSEQ multiplex PCR; TCRdb's copy has only in-frame clones and leaves some out. V, J and clone size are those of that table, while D and trimming were read from the DNA. The sample yields approximately 100,000 clones, over 60% seen once. This record belongs to a study of blood T cell repertoires in COVID-19. Study as a whole: Collection of acute and convalescent COVID-19 samples took place in the United States, Italy and Spain. T cells, B-cell-depleted T cells, or PBMCs supplied cDNA or gDNA.

With 3 bases clipped from V and 2 bases from J, the junction kept 11 bases outside the gene matches. This CDR3 has 17 residues. Germline-derived CDR1 and CDR2 are SGDLS and YYNGEE. This TCR was sampled from a human donor in a cohort sampled during active or convalescent COVID-19. Sequenced: peripheral blood. This rearrangement joins TRBV9 to TRBJ2-3, with TRBD2 identical over 8 bases. The CDR3 spells CASSGGLSGRATDTQYF. DNA of the CDR3: TGTGCCAGCAGCGGGGGCCTCTCCGGGAGGGCCACAGATACGCAGTATTTT.